Below are 20 T cell receptor beta chains sequenced from a single sample in a study of CXCR3-negative and CXCR3-positive naive CD8 T cells. Each TRB cDNA library was prepared by 5' RACE (with UMI labels). TCRdb reprocessed the 5' RACE reads, keeping one entry per CDR3 protein, no DNA. The sample holds tens of thousands of distinct CDR3 sequences. Sequencing was performed on naive CXCR3- CD8+ T cells from blood. Subset noted: CD45RO-CCR7+CD27+CD95- naive CD8+ T cells lacking CXCR3 (TNR3-). All receptors come from a human donor in good health. Some clones in this sample may be carry-over from other donors' samples.

The chain is built from TRBV29-1 and TRBJ2-2. The CDR3 contains 16 residues. CDR1 is SQVTM, CDR2 ANQGSEA, per germline. The CDR3 region is CSVELGTWSSTGELFF.

This chain links TRBV10-3 with TRBJ1-2. Germline V CDR1 and CDR2: ENHRY, SYGVKD. The CDR3 spans 14 residues. The CDR3 sequence: CAISVERSNYGYTF.

This sequence joins TRBV6-6 and TRBJ2-3; the D call from TCRdb, TRBD2, cannot be confirmed without DNA. Germline CDR1 reads MNHNY; CDR2 reads SVGAGI (reference sequence). The CDR3 spans 16 residues. CDR3 sequence: CASSVSGGTITDTQYF.

The rearrangement links TRBV28 to TRBJ2-3; the D gene TCRdb calls, TRBD1, cannot be checked with no DNA. This CDR3 is 13 amino acids long. Per germline, CDR1 MDHEN and CDR2 SYDVKM. The CDR3 sequence: CASSPPSADTQYF.

This sequence joins TRBV28 and TRBJ2-7; no DNA is available, so the TRBD1 call from TCRdb remains unchecked. From germline, CDR1 is MDHEN and CDR2 SYDVKM. This CDR3 has 14 amino acids. CDR3 in amino acids: CASSRQGSSYEQYF.

The chain is built from TRBV28 and TRBJ2-7; TCRdb calls TRBD1, which cannot be checked without DNA. The germline gives CDR1 MDHEN, CDR2 SYDVKM. There are 14 residues in the CDR3. The CDR3: CASSPMGDDYEQYF.

The chain is built from TRBV13 and TRBJ2-3. Germline loops: CDR1 PRHDT, CDR2 FYEKMQ (reference sequence). This CDR3 has 13 amino acids. This CDR3 reads CASSLPSTDTQYF. Full variable domain (remainder filled in from reference TRBV13 and TRBJ2-3): AAGVIQSPRHLIKEKRETATLKCYPIPRHDTVYWYQQGPGQDPQFLISFYEKMQSDKGSIPDRFSAQQFSDYHSELNMSSLELGDSALYFCASSLPSTDTQYFGPGTRLTVL.

The chain is built from TRBV28 and TRBJ2-7; the TRBD2 assignment by TCRdb is unverifiable without DNA. CDR1 and CDR2 (germline): MDHEN, SYDVKM. The CDR3 runs to 13 residues. The CDR3 protein is CASTRTSGYEQYF.

The rearrangement links TRBV19 to TRBJ2-3. The CDR3 totals 14 residues. Germline lookup yields CDR1 LNHDA and CDR2 SQIVND (reference sequence). CDR3 sequence reads: CASKNNYGTDTQYF.

V is TRBV9 and J is TRBJ2-1; lacking DNA, the TRBD2 call made by TCRdb goes unchecked. Germline loops: CDR1 SGDLS, CDR2 YYNGEE. This CDR3 is 16 amino acids long. The CDR3 sequence: CASSPKLAGVGDEQFF. Based on the CDR3 plus reference TRBV9 and TRBJ2-1, the full variable domain is DSGVTQTPKHLITATGQRVTLRCSPRSGDLSVYWYQQSLDQGLQFLIQYYNGEERAKGNILERFSAQQFPDLHSELNLSSLELGDSALYFCASSPKLAGVGDEQFFGPGTRLTVL.

The chain carries TRBV5-1 and TRBJ2-1. Germline V lookup: CDR1 SGHRS, CDR2 YFSETQ. The CDR3 covers 14 residues. This chain's CDR3 is CASMTSESYNEQFF.

The chain recombines TRBV5-1 with TRBJ2-7; TCRdb calls TRBD2, which cannot be checked without DNA. Germline V CDR1 and CDR2: SGHRS, YFSETQ. This CDR3 has 14 residues. CDR3 residues: CASRLALAGDEQYF.

The V and J genes are TRBV29-1 and TRBJ2-7. Germline V gene data show CDR1 as SQVTM and CDR2 as ANQGSEA. There are 12 residues in the CDR3. CDR3 amino acids: CSVEVSVFEQYF.

The chain links TRBV6-5 to TRBJ2-1; the TCRdb D gene call, TRBD1, has no DNA to confirm it. The germline gives CDR1 MNHEY, CDR2 SVGAGI. The CDR3 runs 17 residues. The CDR3 reads CASSYGGAGASGNEQFF.

This sequence joins TRBV10-2 and TRBJ2-3. The V gene's germline CDR1 is WSHSY and CDR2 SAAADI. This CDR3 has 13 amino acids. The CDR3 loop is CASSTEYTDTQYF.

CDR3: CASSTMHLLGTEAFF. The genes are TRBV4-2 and TRBJ1-1. The CDR3 is 15 amino acids. Germline CDR1 and CDR2: LGHNA and YNFKEQ.

The chain joins TRBV7-2 to TRBJ1-2; there is no DNA to check the TCRdb D call of TRBD1. From germline, CDR1 is SGHTA and CDR2 FQGNSA. CDR3 size: 13 residues. This chain's CDR3 is CASSRTVSYGYTF.

The CDR3 here is CSVEGEFGRFQETQYF. This chain links TRBV29-1 with TRBJ2-5; TCRdb names TRBD2, which stays unverified in the absence of DNA. CDR3 size: 16 residues. Per the germline V gene, CDR1 is SQVTM and CDR2 is ANQGSEA.

The chain combines TRBV12-3 or TRBV12-4 with TRBJ2-5; TCRdb's D call, TRBD1, is unchecked because there is no DNA. The CDR3 length is 13 residues. CDR3 amino acids: CASSFPGGETQYF.

The chain employs TRBV4-1 and TRBJ2-2; TCRdb returns TRBD1, unconfirmable since there is no DNA. The CDR3 length is 17 residues. Germline CDR1 and CDR2: MGHRA and YSYEKL. This CDR3 is CASSQASSTGRAGELFF.